The 3 T cell receptor beta chains below come from one sample, sequenced in a study of T cell responses to AZD1222 COVID-19 vaccine. Assay used: immunoSEQ multiplex PCR; TCRdb lists only in-frame clones, some missing. The table has approximately 130,000 clones, 89% seen once. The starting material was peripheral blood, obtained 28 days after the second AZD1222 dose. All receptors derive from an adult who received the AZD1222 COVID-19 vaccine.

This chain links TRBV19 with TRBJ1-2; the D is unclear. V was cut by 7 bases and J by 0 bases, with 15 bases left in between. Germline values: CDR1 LNHDA, CDR2 SQIVND (reference sequence). The CDR3 consists of 15 residues. CDR3 in amino acids: CASTVTDTSNYGYTF. CDR3 bases: TGTGCCAGTACCGTGACGGATACCTCTAACTATGGCTACACCTTC.

This clone appeared a single time. The chain joins TRBV12-3 or TRBV12-4 to TRBJ2-5, with D maybe TRBD1 (6 bases). Trimming took 5 bases from V and 5 from J, leaving 9 bases between them. The CDR3 has 12 residues. CDR3 sequence: CASSQGPETQYF. CDR3 in DNA: TGTGCCAGCAGTCAGGGGCCTGAGACCCAGTACTTC.

The rearrangement joins TRBV7-3 to TRBJ2-2; possibly TRBD2 for D (6 bases). Germline V gene sequence: CDR1 SGHTA, CDR2 FQGTGA. The CDR3 is made up of 17 amino acids. V dropped 5 bases and J dropped 2 bases, with 18 bases sitting between them. CDR3 sequence: CASSQVSGVLNTGELFF. The CDR3 coding sequence is TGTGCCAGCAGCCAAGTTTCGGGGGTCCTCAACACCGGGGAGCTGTTTTTT.